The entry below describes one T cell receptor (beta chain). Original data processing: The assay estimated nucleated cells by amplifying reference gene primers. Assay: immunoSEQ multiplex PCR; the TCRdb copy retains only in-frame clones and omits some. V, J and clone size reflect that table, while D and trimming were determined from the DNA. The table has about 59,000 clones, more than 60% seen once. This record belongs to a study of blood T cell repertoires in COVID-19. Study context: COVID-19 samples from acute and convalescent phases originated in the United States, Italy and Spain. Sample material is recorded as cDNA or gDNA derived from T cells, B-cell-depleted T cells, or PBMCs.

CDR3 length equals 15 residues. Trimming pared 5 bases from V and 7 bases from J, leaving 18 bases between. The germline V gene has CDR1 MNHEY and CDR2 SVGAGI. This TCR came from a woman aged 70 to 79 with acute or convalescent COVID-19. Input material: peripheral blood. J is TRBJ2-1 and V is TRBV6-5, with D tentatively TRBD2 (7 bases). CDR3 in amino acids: CASSPPMGGLNEQFF. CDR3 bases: TGTGCCAGCAGTCCACCAATGGGGGGGCTTAATGAGCAGTTCTTC.